This entry lists 5 T cell receptor beta chains sequenced from one sample in a study of blood T cell repertoires in COVID-19. Measured with immunoSEQ multiplex PCR; TCRdb has only the in-frame clones, and not every one. Of over 250,000 clones detected, 89% appear once; the ten largest clones hold roughly 2.2%. Sequences were obtained from peripheral blood. The receptors were gathered from a man in his forties or fifties with acute or convalescent COVID-19.

The V and J genes are TRBV4-1 and TRBJ2-2; TRBD2 matches 11 bases. The CDR3 is 19 residues long. CDR1 and CDR2 (germline): MGHRA, YSYEKL. The junction had 11 bases not matched to a gene; V was cut back by 0 bases and J by 5 bases. CDR3 nucleotide sequence: TGCGCCAGCAGCCAAGATAGGGGGCTAGCGGGGGGCAGGACCGGGGAGCTGTTTTTT. Its protein product is CASSQDRGLAGGRTGELFF.

The rearrangement links TRBV5-1 to TRBJ1-1; 9 bases agree with TRBD1. This CDR3 region has 15 residues. CDR1 is SGHRS and CDR2 is YFSETQ in the germline V gene. The junction had 9 bases not matched to a gene; V was cut back by 4 bases and J by 5 bases. DNA of the CDR3: TGCGCCAGCAGCATGAACGTACAGGGGGCGACTGAAGCTTTCTTT. The encoded protein is CASSMNVQGATEAFF.

This chain joins TRBV5-1 and TRBJ1-2; D is unclear. V gave up 1 base and J gave up 3 bases, with 4 bases separating them. CDR1 is SGHRS and CDR2 is YFSETQ in the germline V gene. The CDR3 sequence is 12 residues long. The CDR3, as DNA: TGCGCCAGCAGCTTGACAGACTATGGCTACACCTTC. Translating gives CASSLTDYGYTF.

The chain recombines TRBV10-3 with TRBJ1-1; D ambiguous. Germline CDR1 reads ENHRY; CDR2 reads SYGVKD. V lost 4 bases and J lost 0, with 9 bases in between. CDR3 length: 14 amino acids. The CDR3 nucleotides are TGTGCCATCAGTGTGGTAGCCATGAACACTGAAGCTTTCTTT. It translates to CAISVVAMNTEAFF.

V usage is TRBV9 and J usage is TRBJ2-7, with D perhaps TRBD1 (6 bases). The CDR3 totals 13 residues. CDR1 is SGDLS, CDR2 YYNGEE, per germline. Between the trimmed V and J ends, which lost 2 bases and 3 bases, there was a span of 9 bases. CDR3 sequence: CASSVQGRYEQYF. DNA of the CDR3: TGTGCCAGCAGCGTGCAGGGGCGCTACGAGCAGTACTTC.